Listed here is a single T cell receptor (beta chain). This clone was counted a single time. The antigen it binds to is not known. Within one base of it there is no much larger clone, and no base qualities were kept. The entry originates in a study of cytomegalovirus exposure and HLA in healthy donors (dated by TCRdb to between 2016 and 2019). Study-level background: In an earlier analysis of under 750 of the donors, 276 Gb of sequence data and 90 million to 130 million unique TCR beta sequences from about 179 million T cells were reported. To predict cytomegalovirus infection status, the study combined high-throughput TCR immunosequencing, statistical association of individual TCRs with disease status, and machine learning. Of the roughly 400 genotyped donors, 75% to 85% were placed in the genetic ancestry cluster associated with self-reported Caucasian donors. Several DR-DQ haplotypes were treated as single units for association and clustering because of strong linkage in the cohort. Both class I and class II loci were covered by HLA typing, at four-digit resolution. Among a few hundred genotyped donors of the cohort, an average of about 240,000 unique TCR beta nucleotide sequences were sequenced per donor, 15% to 20% of them non-productive. An earlier analysis of about 620 of the donors applied high-throughput TCR beta sequencing to assess whether each TCR beta V gene segment acted as functional or pseudogenic. Donor age, sex, ethnicity and CMV serostatus were compiled together with the repertoire data. A later analysis re-examined previously published TCR beta repertoires from just over 650 donors and added high-resolution HLA genotyping to investigate patterns of TCR occurrence. The T cell repertoires of 550 to 850 subjects were profiled by immunosequencing and related to cytomegalovirus serostatus. Genome-wide SNP genotypes for about three fifths of the roughly 670 donors were used in a later genetic analysis, which treated that subset as a discovery cohort. An early release that covered more than 550 HLA-typed donors contained around 330 gigabases of sequencing data and tens of millions of unique TCR sequences. The study aimed to test whether signatures of past pathogen exposure could be identified by cataloging public T cell receptors. The number of typed donors differed by locus: roughly 620-640 for A, B, C, DRB1 and DQB1; 500 to 550 for DQA1; 606 for DPA1; and roughly 450 for DPB1. Rather than drawing on any new phenotypic data, the later analysis identified candidate immune exposures from TCR beta sequences and the way those sequences occurred across donors. All discovery cohort repertoires had been generated on a single sequencing platform. Besides the first cohort of around 670 subjects, a separate validation cohort made up of 120 different subjects was used.

Taken from cysteine to phenylalanine, the CDR3 has 14 residues. Just CDR3 DNA is preserved here, 42 bases in frame from base 1. For CDR1 and CDR2, the germline V gene lists SGHDT and YYEEEE. The trim is 4 bases for V and 1 base for J, with a gap of 11 bases between the germline ends. In total, 630 or so healthy bone marrow donors made up the cohort. At the time of sampling, all cohort members were nominally healthy, though unrecorded immune exposures were likely present. The donor was CMV seropositive and belonged to the group of more than 250 seropositive cohort members. Every donor gave a peripheral blood sample, and the peripheral blood mononuclear cells from that sample were used for TCR beta sequencing. The Qiagen DNeasy Blood Extraction Kit was used to extract genomic DNA from the blood cell samples. The library relied on the immunoSEQ multiplex PCR assay. For the multiplex PCR, a mixture combining 60 forward primers for TCR Vbeta segments and 13 reverse primers for TCR Jbeta segments was used. The CDR3 region of rearranged TCR beta genes was amplified from genomic DNA by a multiplex PCR assay. On the Illumina HiSeq System, the amplified TCR beta libraries were sequenced as 87-base-pair reads. As for the authors' bioinformatics: A later analysis tallied around 87 million unique TCR beta chains across the 666 repertoires, and some 10 million of those chains were shared by two or more donors. Raw reads were error-corrected and collapsed into unique sequences with a nearest-neighbor algorithm that merged closely related sequences to remove PCR and sequencing errors. CDR3 sequences were aligned to IMGT reference sequences to assign V, D and J gene segments. For a sequence to be retained, at least a six-nucleotide match to both a V gene segment and a J gene segment was required. Rearrangements were called productive when the CDR3 lacked stop codons and stayed in frame with V and J; all others were non-productive. Following IMGT convention, CDR3 was defined as the stretch from the second conserved V-encoded cysteine to the conserved J-encoded phenylalanine. The earlier analysis of about 610 of the donors excluded any sequence lacking an unambiguous match to a single V gene segment. In an earlier analysis of 587 of the donors, a V segment was called functional when productive rearrangements were above 56.7%, and segregating when the standard deviation between donors exceeded 5%. A statistical classification framework was built to diagnose cytomegalovirus status from the catalog of TCR beta chain sequences. In a later analysis, TCR nucleotide sequences were compared against IMGT/GENE-DB human TR gene sequences so that V and J genes could be assigned. In a later analysis, CDR3 sequences and most-parsimonious VDJ recombination scenarios were assigned using the TCRdist pipeline. In a later analysis, each TCR beta chain was defined by its CDR3 amino acid sequence together with its V-gene family, and reads without a unique V-gene family were excluded. In a later analysis, some 600 highly shared, low-generation-probability nucleotide sequences were removed to address suspected cross-contamination and a sequencing artifact. A later analysis calculated a clonal expansion index for each public chain from normalized within-repertoire ranks of inferred template counts. Generation probabilities in a later analysis came from a VDJ recombination model fitted to out-of-frame rearrangements, and those results were checked against IGoR. In a later analysis, TCR-TCR, TCR-HLA and TCR-CMV co-occurrence was scored with hypergeometric tests, and a repertoire-size bias correction was applied to TCR pairs. A later analysis estimated false discovery rates by permuting HLA or CMV assignments 20 times. In a later analysis, co-occurring TCRs were grouped using DBSCAN, with TCRdist sequence similarity added in when clustering inside HLA-allele-positive subsets. Co-occurrence clustering excluded repertoires with fewer than 30,000 or more than 120,000 public chains, plus five with anomalous nucleotide sharing. The table was pulled from immuneACCESS by TCRdb, which kept in-frame rearrangements only. Such tables lose some clones; where checked, under half of the loss comes from unresolved V genes, and the rest has no known cause. For V, J and clone size, that table is used; D and trimming come from the DNA. A total of tens of thousands of clones appear in this sample, about 77% of them only once. Approximately 6.3% of the sample is taken by the ten largest.

The study at large found these results: In a later genetic analysis, a missense DCLRE1C variant was associated with V-gene and J-gene trimming of TCR beta chains, and the association was replicated in an independent cohort. The study listed 170 or so TCR beta chains as associated with cytomegalovirus. A later genetic analysis reported fewer N-insertions in productive TCRs among donors in an Asian-associated ancestry cluster than the approximately 670-donor mean. A cluster of highly shared sequence variants was judged likely to represent a technical artifact of the sequencing pipeline. The classifier was reported to diagnose cytomegalovirus status with high specificity and sensitivity in both the original and validation cohorts. In vitro tests confirmed that a few of the cytomegalovirus-associated TCR beta chains recognize cytomegalovirus antigens. According to a later analysis, most CMV-associated TCR beta chains appeared to be HLA-restricted, and the HLA associations seemed to be driven largely by CMV exposure. In this cohort, only TCR beta chains were sequenced, and detectable features were limited by the absence of alpha or paired-chain data. The earlier analysis of some 540 of the donors excluded some 15 rarely observed V segments, including chromosome 9 orphons, because counts were too low. Most TCR sequences were observed very rarely across donors, whereas some public TCRs were present in many individuals. Several of the top co-occurrence clusters appeared to be linked to parvovirus B19, influenza, CMV and Epstein-Barr virus, according to a later analysis. In an earlier analysis of roughly 500 of the donors, most TCR beta V segments appeared in productive rearrangements about 87% or about 30% of the time, broadly matching IMGT annotations. Immune exposure information for the cohort was limited to CMV serostatus. It was suggested by the authors that the approach could potentially be generalized to other disease states and immunological phenotypes. In a later analysis, HLA-associated TCR beta chains showed more clonal expansion and lower generation probabilities than non-associated chains that were equally common. Correlated functional status among segregating V segments might reflect linkage disequilibrium, but an unknown experimental factor could not be ruled out. In a later analysis, TCR association rates were found to vary across HLA loci, with the most associated TCRs seen for DRB1 alleles and the fewest for HLA-C alleles. A further reported finding was that TCR beta sequences accurately predicted the HLA-A and HLA-B alleles for most subjects in the first cohort. Assigning TCR associations to individual alleles was difficult when HLA alleles, especially DR and DQ, strongly co-occurred. Sequencing depth was assumed to be roughly uniform across donors in the presence/absence analyses, though that assumption may not hold. The 87-base-pair reads could not distinguish some IMGT-functional V segments, including TRBV6-2 and TRBV6-3, so those segments were excluded. At a false discovery rate of 0.05, a later analysis linked some 18,000 TCR beta sequences to specific HLA alleles. Because HLA typing was missing for some donors at each locus, association tests included only the typed subset.

In this chain, TRBV5-6 is recombined with TRBJ1-1; TRBD1 might be the D gene, on 5 matching bases. The clonotype originates from a man younger than 40 in good health and CMV-seropositive. Sequencing used PBMCs. The CDR3 is CASSDSRANTEAFF. The sequence in DNA is TGTGCCAGCAGCGACAGTCGCGCGAACACTGAAGCTTTCTTT.